The present T cell receptor beta chain was sequenced within a study of T cells in Graves' hyperthyroidism and ophthalmopathy. V lost 6 bases, J lost 3 bases, and 8 bases lay in between. The CDR3 is 12 residues long. This clonotype was counted between two and nine times. Researchers amplified the TCR beta CDR3 regions from RNA transcripts. The primer set for the first-round RT-PCR of the TCR CDR3 was HTBI. TCRdb reanalysed the multiplex PCR reads using MiXCR and keeps one entry per CDR3 protein. The sample holds under 350,000 distinct CDR3 sequences, roughly a fifth seen once. This receptor was taken from a woman aged 45-59 years with Graves' hyperthyroidism. The material sequenced was blood. This chain links TRBV12-3 or TRBV12-4 with TRBJ1-2; no definite D call. CDR3 bases: TGTGCCAGCAGCTACAGCTACTATGGCTACACCTTC. Encoded protein: CASSYSYYGYTF.